The rows below give T cell receptor beta chains drawn from one sample of a study of response to subunit inactivated influenza vaccine. TCRdb analysed the RT-PCR reads with MiXCR anew, one entry per CDR3 protein. The data show approximately 530,000 distinct CDR3 sequences, 10% to 15% seen once. The sample was PBMCs from blood, taken around seven weeks after vaccination. All receptors derive from a man aged 50 or older who received an inactivated influenza vaccine. Each CDR3 is given with its conserved first and last residue. D genes are given only for firm matches. Expanded clones get a size class; other rows say once, few or many, or leave the size out.

D	V	size	J	DNA	CDR3
-	TRBV6-1	many	TRBJ2-7	TGTGCCAGCAGACCGACGGCTGCCTACGAGCAGTACTTC	CASRPTAAYEQYF
TRBD1	TRBV9	-	TRBJ2-7	TGTGCCAGCAGCGTAGAAACAGGGGGTGGCGAGCAGTACTTC	CASSVETGGGEQYF
-	TRBV19	many	TRBJ2-1	TGTGCCAGTAGTATCTGGCCTCGCGGCAGCTCCTACAATGAGCAGTTCTTC	CASSIWPRGSSYNEQFF
-	TRBV7-2	many	TRBJ2-1	TGTGCCAGCAGCTTAGGCGTACGTCGGCAGTTCTTC	CASSLGVRRQFF
TRBD1	TRBV20-1	-	TRBJ1-1	TGCAGTGCTAGAGATTGGGAGCGGGACAGGGACACTGAAGCTTTCTTT	CSARDWERDRDTEAFF
TRBD1	TRBV27	-	TRBJ2-1	TGTGCCAGCAGTTTACACACAGGGGCAGAGCAGTTCTTC	CASSLHTGAEQFF
TRBD2	TRBV6-2/TRBV6-3	few	TRBJ2-5	TGTGCCAGCAGTTCGGGGACTAGCGGGCAAGAGACCCAGTACTTC	CASSSGTSGQETQYF
-	TRBV7-2	many	TRBJ2-7	TGTGCCAGCAGCTTAGGAGTCTTGGGCAAGCCCTCCTACGAGCAGTACTTC	CASSLGVLGKPSYEQYF
-	TRBV7-9	-	TRBJ2-3	TGTGCCAGCAGCTACGGGACCAACACAGATACGCAGTATTTT	CASSYGTNTDTQYF
-	TRBV5-1	few	TRBJ2-7	TGCGCCAGCAGAAGGGGGGAGAGCCAGAACGAGCAGTACTTC	CASRRGESQNEQYF